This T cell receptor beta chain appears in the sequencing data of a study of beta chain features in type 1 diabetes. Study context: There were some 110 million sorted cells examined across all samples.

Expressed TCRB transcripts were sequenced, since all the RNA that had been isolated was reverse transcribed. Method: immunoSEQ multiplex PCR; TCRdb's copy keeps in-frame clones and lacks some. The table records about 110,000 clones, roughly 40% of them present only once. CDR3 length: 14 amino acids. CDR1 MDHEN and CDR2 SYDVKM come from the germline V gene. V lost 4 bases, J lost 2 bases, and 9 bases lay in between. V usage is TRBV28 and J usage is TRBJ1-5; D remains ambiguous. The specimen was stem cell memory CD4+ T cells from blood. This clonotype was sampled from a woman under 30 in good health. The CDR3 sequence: CASSSHRGNQPQHF. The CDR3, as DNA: TGTGCCAGCAGTTCCCACCGCGGCAATCAGCCCCAGCATTTT. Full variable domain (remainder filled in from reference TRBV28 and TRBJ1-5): DVKVTQSSRYLVKRTGEKVFLECVQDMDHENMFWYRQDPGLGLRLIYFSYDVKMKEKGDIPEGYSVSREKKERFSLILESASTNQTSMYLCASSSHRGNQPQHFGDGTRLSIL.